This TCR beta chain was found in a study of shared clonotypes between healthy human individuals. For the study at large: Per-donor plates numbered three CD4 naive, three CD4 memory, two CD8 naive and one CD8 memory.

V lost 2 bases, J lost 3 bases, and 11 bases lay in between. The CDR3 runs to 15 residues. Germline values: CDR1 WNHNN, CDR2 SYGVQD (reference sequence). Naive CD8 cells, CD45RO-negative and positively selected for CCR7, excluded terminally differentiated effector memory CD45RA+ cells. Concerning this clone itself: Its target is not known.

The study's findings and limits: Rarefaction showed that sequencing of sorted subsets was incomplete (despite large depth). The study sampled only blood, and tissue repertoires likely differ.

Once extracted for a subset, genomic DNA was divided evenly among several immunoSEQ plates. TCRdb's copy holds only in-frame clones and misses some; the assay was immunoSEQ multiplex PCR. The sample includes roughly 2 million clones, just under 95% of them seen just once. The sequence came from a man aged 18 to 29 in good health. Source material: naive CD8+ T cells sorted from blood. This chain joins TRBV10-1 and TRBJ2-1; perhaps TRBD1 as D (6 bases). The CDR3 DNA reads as TGCGCCAGCAGTGAGCAGGGGAAGGGCTACAATGAGCAGTTCTTC. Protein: CASSEQGKGYNEQFF.